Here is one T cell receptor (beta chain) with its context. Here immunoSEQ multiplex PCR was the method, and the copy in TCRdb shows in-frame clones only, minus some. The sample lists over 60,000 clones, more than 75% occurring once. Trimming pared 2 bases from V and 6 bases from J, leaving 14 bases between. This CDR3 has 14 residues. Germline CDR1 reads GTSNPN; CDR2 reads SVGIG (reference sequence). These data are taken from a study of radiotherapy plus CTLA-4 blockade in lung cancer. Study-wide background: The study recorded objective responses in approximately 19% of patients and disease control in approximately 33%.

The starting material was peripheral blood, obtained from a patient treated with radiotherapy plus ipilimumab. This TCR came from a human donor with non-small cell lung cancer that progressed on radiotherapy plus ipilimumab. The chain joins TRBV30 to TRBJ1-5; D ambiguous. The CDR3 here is CAWSLNTGSQPQHF. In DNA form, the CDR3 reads TGTGCCTGGAGTCTAAATACCGGTAGTCAGCCCCAGCATTTT.